The rows below give T cell receptor beta chains drawn from one sample of a study of T cell responses to AZD1222 COVID-19 vaccine. Assay used: immunoSEQ multiplex PCR; TCRdb lists only in-frame clones, some missing. The sample lists over 130,000 clones; under 95% were seen once. Here the sequenced sample was peripheral blood, taken 28 days after the second AZD1222 dose. The receptors were sampled from an adult who received the AZD1222 COVID-19 vaccine. Both conserved end residues are part of each CDR3. D genes are given only for firm matches. A clone size is listed for some rows: how often the clone was seen (once, few, many), or a class if it is expanded.

v_gene	abundance	j_gene	d_gene	CDR3nt	CDR3aa
TRBV11-3	NA	TRBJ2-7	NA	TGTGCCAGCAGCTTAGATGCGATGAGGGGTAGTAACGAGCAGTACTTC	CASSLDAMRGSNEQYF
TRBV19	NA	TRBJ2-1	NA	TGTGCCAGTAGTATGTTTGGCAGGGCAATAACCTACAATGAGCAGTTCTTC	CASSMFGRAITYNEQFF
TRBV30	NA	TRBJ2-7	NA	TGTGCCTGGAGTACGGATGGGGGCAGTAAGGCGAGGCAGTACTTC	CAWSTDGGSKARQYF
TRBV12-3/TRBV12-4	NA	TRBJ1-1	NA	TGTGCCAGCAGTCAGGGGAAATGGACTGAAGCTTTCTTT	CASSQGKWTEAFF
TRBV19	NA	TRBJ1-1	NA	TGTGCCAGTAGCGAGGTAGGGTTGGGCACTGAAGCTTTCTTT	CASSEVGLGTEAFF
TRBV7-9	NA	TRBJ1-1	NA	TGTGCCAGCAGCTTAGATGGCCAGGGTGGCACTGAAGCTTTCTTT	CASSLDGQGGTEAFF
TRBV27	NA	TRBJ2-2	NA	TGTGCCAGCAGTTTCCGAGCTAGGACCGGGGAGCTGTTTTTT	CASSFRARTGELFF
TRBV19	NA	TRBJ2-7	NA	TGTGCCAGTAGTACGGGGGAAGAAATCTACGAGCAGTACTTC	CASSTGEEIYEQYF
TRBV27	NA	TRBJ2-7	TRBD2	TGTGCCAGCAGGAGCTCGGGACTAGCGGACGAGCAGTACTTC	CASRSSGLADEQYF
TRBV11-3	NA	TRBJ1-2	NA	TGTGCCAGCAGCTTAGTCGGAGGGGGGGTAACCTATGGCTACACCTTC	CASSLVGGGVTYGYTF
TRBV30	once	TRBJ1-2	TRBD1	TGTGTCAATACAGGGGCGAACTATGGCTACACCTTC	CVNTGANYGYTF
TRBV2	NA	TRBJ2-7	NA	TGTGCCAGCAGTGAAACTGTCATTTACTACGAGCAGTACTTC	CASSETVIYYEQYF
TRBV9	few	TRBJ1-2	NA	TGTGCCAGCAGCCCCCGCGGGATTCAGGGTCGATTTACCAACTATGGCTACACCTTC	CASSPRGIQGRFTNYGYTF
TRBV18	NA	TRBJ2-1	NA	TGTGCCAGCTCCCCAAGGGGCGCGAGGGGCTACAATGAGCAGTTCTTC	CASSPRGARGYNEQFF
TRBV19	NA	TRBJ2-7	TRBD2	TGTGCCAGTAGTATAGATGCGGGGGGCCAAGGGGGAATCGACGAGCAGTACTTC	CASSIDAGGQGGIDEQYF